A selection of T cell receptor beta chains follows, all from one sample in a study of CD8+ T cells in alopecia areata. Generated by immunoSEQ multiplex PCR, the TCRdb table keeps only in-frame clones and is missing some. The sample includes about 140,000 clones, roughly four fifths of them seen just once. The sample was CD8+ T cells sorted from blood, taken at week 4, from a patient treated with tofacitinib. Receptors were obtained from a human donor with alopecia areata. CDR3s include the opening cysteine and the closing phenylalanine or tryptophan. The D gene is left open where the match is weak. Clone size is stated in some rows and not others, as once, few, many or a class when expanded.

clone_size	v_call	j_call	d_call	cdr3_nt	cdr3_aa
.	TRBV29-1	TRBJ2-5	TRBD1	TGCAGCGTTGAAGATGTTAGAGGGGGCCTGACCCAGTACTTC	CSVEDVRGGLTQYF
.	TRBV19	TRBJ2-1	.	TGTGCCAGTAGTATGATTGCCTACAATGAGCAGTTCTTC	CASSMIAYNEQFF
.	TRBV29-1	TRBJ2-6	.	TGCAGCGTCCCCGGCTCGGGGTCGGGGGCCAACGTCCTGACTTTC	CSVPGSGSGANVLTF
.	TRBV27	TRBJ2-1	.	TGTGCCAGCACCCAAGGCGGGGGCGGTAAGCAGTTCTTC	CASTQGGGGKQFF
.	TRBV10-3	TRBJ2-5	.	TGTGCCATCCGTAGGGGGAGCGGCGGGGATAAAGAGACCCAGTACTTC	CAIRRGSGGDKETQYF
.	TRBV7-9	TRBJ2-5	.	TGTGCCAGCAGCTTCAGTTTGGAGACCCAGTACTTC	CASSFSLETQYF
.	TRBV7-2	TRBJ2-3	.	TGTGCCAGCAGCTTAGTATTAGCGGAGACAGATACGCAGTATTTT	CASSLVLAETDTQYF
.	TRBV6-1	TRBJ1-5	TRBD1	TGTGCCAGCAGTCCACGGGACAGGGGAAATCAGCCCCAGCATTTT	CASSPRDRGNQPQHF
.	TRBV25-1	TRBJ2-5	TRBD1	TGTGCCAGCAGTGAATATGGACAGGGGGAAGAGACCCAGTACTTC	CASSEYGQGEETQYF
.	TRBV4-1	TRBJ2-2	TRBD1	TGCGCCAGCAGCCACGTACAGGGGGCGGACACCGGGGAGCTGTTTTTT	CASSHVQGADTGELFF
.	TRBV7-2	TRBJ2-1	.	TGTGCCAGCAGCCCTGAGCGGTATCGCTCCTACAATGAGCAGTTCTTC	CASSPERYRSYNEQFF
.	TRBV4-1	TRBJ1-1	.	TGCGCCAGCAGCCGGACAACGGGGGGAGTCATGAACACTGAAGCTTTCTTT	CASSRTTGGVMNTEAFF
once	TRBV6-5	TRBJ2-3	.	TGTGCCAGCAGTCGGGGGCACGGGGATACGCAGTATTTT	CASSRGHGDTQYF
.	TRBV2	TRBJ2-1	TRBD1	TGTGCCAGCAGTGAGGGGACAGGGGGCTATGAGCAGTTCTTC	CASSEGTGGYEQFF
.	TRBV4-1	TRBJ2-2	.	TGCGCCAGCAGCCAAGGCAGGGGTCTTCCCGGGGAGCTGTTTTTT	CASSQGRGLPGELFF
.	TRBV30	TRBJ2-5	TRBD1	TGTGCCTGGAGCCCGGGACAGGGGACAAAGACCCAGTACTTC	CAWSPGQGTKTQYF
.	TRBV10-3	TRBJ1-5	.	TGTGCCATCAGTGATGGAGGGTTCGATCAGCCCCAGCATTTT	CAISDGGFDQPQHF
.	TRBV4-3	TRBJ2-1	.	TGCGCCAGCAGCCAAGATCGACTGAGCTCCTACAATGAGCAGTTCTTC	CASSQDRLSSYNEQFF
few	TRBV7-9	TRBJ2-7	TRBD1	TGTGCCAGCAGCGCCCCGACAGGGGAACACGAGCAGTACTTC	CASSAPTGEHEQYF
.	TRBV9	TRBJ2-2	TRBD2	TGTGCCAGCCGGGAGGCCGGGGAGCTGTTTTTT	CASREAGELFF
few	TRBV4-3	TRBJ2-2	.	TGCGCCAGCAGCCAAGATGTGGCTAGAGAATCAAACACCGGGGAGCTGTTTTTT	CASSQDVARESNTGELFF
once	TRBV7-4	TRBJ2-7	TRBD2	TGTGCCAGCAGCCTAGGGAGGGCTTATAGCGGGGCCCCATACGAGCAGTACTTC	CASSLGRAYSGAPYEQYF
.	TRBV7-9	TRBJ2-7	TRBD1	TGTGCCAGCGCCTCACCCTTCGGACAGGGGTACGAGCAGTACTTC	CASASPFGQGYEQYF
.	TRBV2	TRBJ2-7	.	TGTGCCAGCAGTGAAACCTACGAGCAGTACTTC	CASSETYEQYF
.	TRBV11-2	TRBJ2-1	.	TGTGCCAGCAGCCGCAGCAGCTCCTACAATGAGCAGTTCTTC	CASSRSSSYNEQFF
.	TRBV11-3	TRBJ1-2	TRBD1	TGTGCCAGCAGTACAGGGGACTATGGCTACACCTTC	CASSTGDYGYTF
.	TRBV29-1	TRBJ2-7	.	TGCAGCGTTGAAGAACCAGGCGGATACGAGCAGTACTTC	CSVEEPGGYEQYF
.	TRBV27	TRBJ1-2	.	TGTGCCAGCAAAAGGGAAAACTATGGCTACACCTTC	CASKRENYGYTF